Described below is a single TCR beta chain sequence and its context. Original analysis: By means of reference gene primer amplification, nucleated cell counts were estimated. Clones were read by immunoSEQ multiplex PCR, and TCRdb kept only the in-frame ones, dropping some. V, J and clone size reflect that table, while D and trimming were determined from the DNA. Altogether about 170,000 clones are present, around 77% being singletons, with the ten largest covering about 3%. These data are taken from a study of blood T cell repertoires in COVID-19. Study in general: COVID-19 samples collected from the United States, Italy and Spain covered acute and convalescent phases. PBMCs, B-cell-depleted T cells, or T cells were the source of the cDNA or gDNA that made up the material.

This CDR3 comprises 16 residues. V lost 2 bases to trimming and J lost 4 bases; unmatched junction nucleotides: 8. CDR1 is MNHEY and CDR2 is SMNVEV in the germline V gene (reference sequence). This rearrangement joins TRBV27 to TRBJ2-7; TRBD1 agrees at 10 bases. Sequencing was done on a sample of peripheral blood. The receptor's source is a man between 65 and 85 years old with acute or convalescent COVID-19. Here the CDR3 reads CASSLKPGQGGYEQYF. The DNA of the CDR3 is TGTGCCAGCAGTTTAAAGCCTGGACAGGGGGGTTACGAGCAGTACTTC.